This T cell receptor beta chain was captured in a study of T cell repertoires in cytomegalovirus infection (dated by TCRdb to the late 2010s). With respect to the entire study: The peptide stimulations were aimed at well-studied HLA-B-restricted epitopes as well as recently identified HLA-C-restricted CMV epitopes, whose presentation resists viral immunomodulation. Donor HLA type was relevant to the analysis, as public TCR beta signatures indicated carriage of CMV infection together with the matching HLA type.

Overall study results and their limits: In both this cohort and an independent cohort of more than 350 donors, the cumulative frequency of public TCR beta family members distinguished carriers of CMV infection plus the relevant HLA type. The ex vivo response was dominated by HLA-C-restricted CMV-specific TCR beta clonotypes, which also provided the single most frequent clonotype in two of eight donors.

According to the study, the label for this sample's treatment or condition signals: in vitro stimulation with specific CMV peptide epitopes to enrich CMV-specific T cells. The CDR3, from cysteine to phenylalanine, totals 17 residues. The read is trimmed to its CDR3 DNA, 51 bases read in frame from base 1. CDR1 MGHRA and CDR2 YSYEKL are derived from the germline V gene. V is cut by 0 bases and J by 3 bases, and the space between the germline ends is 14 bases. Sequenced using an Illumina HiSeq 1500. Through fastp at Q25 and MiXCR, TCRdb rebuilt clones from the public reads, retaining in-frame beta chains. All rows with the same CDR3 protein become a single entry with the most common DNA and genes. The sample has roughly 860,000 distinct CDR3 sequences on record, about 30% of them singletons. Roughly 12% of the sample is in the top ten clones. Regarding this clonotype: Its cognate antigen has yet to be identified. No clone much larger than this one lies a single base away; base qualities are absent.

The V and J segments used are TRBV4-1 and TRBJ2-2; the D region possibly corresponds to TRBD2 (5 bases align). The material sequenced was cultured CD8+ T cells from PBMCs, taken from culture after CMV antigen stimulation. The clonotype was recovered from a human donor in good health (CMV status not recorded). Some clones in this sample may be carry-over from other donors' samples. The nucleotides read TGCGCCAGCAGCCAAGAGGGTCGGGAACGGGACACCGGGGAGCTGTTTTTT. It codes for CASSQEGRERDTGELFF.